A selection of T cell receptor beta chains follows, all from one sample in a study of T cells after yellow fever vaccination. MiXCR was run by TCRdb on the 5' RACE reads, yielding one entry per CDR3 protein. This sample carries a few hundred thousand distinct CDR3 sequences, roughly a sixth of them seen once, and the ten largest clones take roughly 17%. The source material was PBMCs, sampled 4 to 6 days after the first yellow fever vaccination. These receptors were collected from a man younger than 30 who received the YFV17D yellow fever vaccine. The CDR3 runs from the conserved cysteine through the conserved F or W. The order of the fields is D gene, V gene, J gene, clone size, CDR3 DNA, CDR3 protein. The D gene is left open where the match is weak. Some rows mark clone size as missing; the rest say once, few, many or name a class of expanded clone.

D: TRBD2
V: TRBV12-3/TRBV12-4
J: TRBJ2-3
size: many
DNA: TGTGCCAGCAGGCCTACTAGCGGGGGTCTGAATACGCAGTATTTT
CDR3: CASRPTSGGLNTQYF

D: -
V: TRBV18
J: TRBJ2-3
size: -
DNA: TGTGCCAGCTCAACTTGGCGGGGGCCAGATACGCAGTATTTT
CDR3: CASSTWRGPDTQYF

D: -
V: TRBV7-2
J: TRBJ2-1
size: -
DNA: TGTGCCAGCAGCCCCGGTATTGGGTCCTACAATGAGCAGTTCTTC
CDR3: CASSPGIGSYNEQFF

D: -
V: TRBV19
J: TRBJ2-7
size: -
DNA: TGTGCCAGTAGTATAGATCACTCCTACGAGCAGTACTTC
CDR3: CASSIDHSYEQYF

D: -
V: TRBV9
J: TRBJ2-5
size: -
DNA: TGTGCCAGCAGCGTCACCGGGACACTCCTGCGGCAAGAGACCCAGTACTTC
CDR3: CASSVTGTLLRQETQYF

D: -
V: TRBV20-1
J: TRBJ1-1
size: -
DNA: TGCAGTGCTAGAGATCAAGGGTGGAGGGGCACTGAAGCTTTCTTT
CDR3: CSARDQGWRGTEAFF

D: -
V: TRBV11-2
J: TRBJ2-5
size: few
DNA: TGTGCCAGCAGCTTAGTCCCTTATGGCGAGACCCAGTACTTC
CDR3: CASSLVPYGETQYF

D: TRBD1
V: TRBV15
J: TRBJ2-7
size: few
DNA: TGTGCCACCAGCAGAGGGAAACAGGGGGCGCAGGGCGAGCAGTACTTC
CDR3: CATSRGKQGAQGEQYF

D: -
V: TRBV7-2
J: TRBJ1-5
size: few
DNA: TGTGCCAGCAGCTTAGTGGGCCAGGGGAGCAGCAATCAGCCCCAGCATTTT
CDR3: CASSLVGQGSSNQPQHF

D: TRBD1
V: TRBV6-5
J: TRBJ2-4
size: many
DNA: TGTGCCAGCAGTTCCACCTTGAAGGGGGCTGACATTCAGTACTTC
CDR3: CASSSTLKGADIQYF

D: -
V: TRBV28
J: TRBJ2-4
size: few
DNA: TGTGCCGCGGGATCGGGCAAAAACATTCAGTACTTC
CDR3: CAAGSGKNIQYF

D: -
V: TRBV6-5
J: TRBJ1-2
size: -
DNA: TGTGCCAGCACTTACTTCCCAGGGACGGATTATGGCTACACCTTC
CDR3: CASTYFPGTDYGYTF

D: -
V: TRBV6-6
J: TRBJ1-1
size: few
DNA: TGTGCCAGCATGGACCTCGAAGCTTTCTTT
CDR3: CASMDLEAFF

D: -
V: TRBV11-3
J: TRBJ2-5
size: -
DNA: TGTGCCAGCAGTCTTTCCCTCGGGGAGACCCAGTACTTC
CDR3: CASSLSLGETQYF

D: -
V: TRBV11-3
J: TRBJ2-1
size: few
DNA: TGTGCCAGCAGCGAACCGGGACGGAGCTCCTACAATGAGCAGTTCTTC
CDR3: CASSEPGRSSYNEQFF

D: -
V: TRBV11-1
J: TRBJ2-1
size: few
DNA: TGTGCCAGCAGCTTAGCAAACCTCGGGGACCCGACAAACGGTGAGCAGTTCTTC
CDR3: CASSLANLGDPTNGEQFF

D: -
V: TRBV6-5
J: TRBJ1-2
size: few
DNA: TGTGCCAGCAGTTACTCTAGGGGAATCGGCTATGGCTACACCTTC
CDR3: CASSYSRGIGYGYTF

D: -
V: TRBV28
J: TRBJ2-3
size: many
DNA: TGTGCCAGCAGTTCCCAGGGTCCAGATACGCAGTATTTT
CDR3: CASSSQGPDTQYF

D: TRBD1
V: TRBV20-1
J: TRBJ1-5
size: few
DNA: TGCAGTGCTGCTGGGACAGGGAATCAGCCCCAGCATTTT
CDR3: CSAAGTGNQPQHF

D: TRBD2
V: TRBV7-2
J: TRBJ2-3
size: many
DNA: TGTGCCAGCAGCTTAGTCGGGGGGAGGGCAGATACGCAGTATTTT
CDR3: CASSLVGGRADTQYF